This TCR beta chain comes out of a study of blood T cell repertoires in COVID-19. At the level of the study: Researchers got acute and convalescent COVID-19 samples from the United States, Italy and Spain.

In the authors' methods: Reference gene primer amplification in the assay estimated nucleated cell counts. Profiled with immunoSEQ multiplex PCR; TCRdb holds only in-frame clones, not every one. That table is the source of V, J and clone size, and D and trimming were worked out from the DNA. The sample includes 150,000 to 200,000 clones, about four fifths seen only once; the top ten take less than 4%. The J segment lost 4 bases and the V segment lost 5 bases, leaving 2 bases of the junction unmatched. The CDR3 runs to 14 residues. Per the germline V gene, CDR1 is KGHDR and CDR2 is SFDVKD. Material for sequencing was PBMCs or T cells enriched from blood (not recorded which). This sequence joins TRBV24-1 and TRBJ2-1; 9 bases agree with TRBD2. The sequence was collected from a woman aged 55 to 70 who had recovered from COVID-19. The CDR3 here is CATSAGLAYNEQFF. In DNA form, the CDR3 reads TGTGCCACCAGTGCCGGACTAGCGTACAATGAGCAGTTCTTC.